This TCR beta chain was sequenced for a study of cytomegalovirus exposure and HLA in healthy donors. General study findings and limits: It was reported that TCR beta sequences correctly inferred the HLA-A and HLA-B alleles for most subjects. Immune exposure information available was restricted to CMV serostatus.

The CDR3 covers 15 residues. Trimming cost V 5 bases and J 5 bases, with 18 bases left between them. The V gene's germline CDR1 is MNHEY and CDR2 SMNVEV (reference sequence). The PCR had 60 Vbeta and 13 Jbeta primers. Sequencing used immunoSEQ multiplex PCR; TCRdb keeps in-frame clones, though not all of them. The repertoire consists of 160,000 or so clones, with roughly 80% occurring once and the leading ten covering about 4%. Healthy donors of bone marrow made up the group. Points on this clone: Its antigen is undetermined.

The chain recombines TRBV27 with TRBJ2-5, with D hard to call. The sequence was obtained from a young man in good health and CMV-seropositive. Sequencing input: PBMCs. The CDR3 nucleotides read TGTGCCAGCAGTGCCCTAGGCCCTCGAGCGGAGACCCAGTACTTC. It translates to CASSALGPRAETQYF.